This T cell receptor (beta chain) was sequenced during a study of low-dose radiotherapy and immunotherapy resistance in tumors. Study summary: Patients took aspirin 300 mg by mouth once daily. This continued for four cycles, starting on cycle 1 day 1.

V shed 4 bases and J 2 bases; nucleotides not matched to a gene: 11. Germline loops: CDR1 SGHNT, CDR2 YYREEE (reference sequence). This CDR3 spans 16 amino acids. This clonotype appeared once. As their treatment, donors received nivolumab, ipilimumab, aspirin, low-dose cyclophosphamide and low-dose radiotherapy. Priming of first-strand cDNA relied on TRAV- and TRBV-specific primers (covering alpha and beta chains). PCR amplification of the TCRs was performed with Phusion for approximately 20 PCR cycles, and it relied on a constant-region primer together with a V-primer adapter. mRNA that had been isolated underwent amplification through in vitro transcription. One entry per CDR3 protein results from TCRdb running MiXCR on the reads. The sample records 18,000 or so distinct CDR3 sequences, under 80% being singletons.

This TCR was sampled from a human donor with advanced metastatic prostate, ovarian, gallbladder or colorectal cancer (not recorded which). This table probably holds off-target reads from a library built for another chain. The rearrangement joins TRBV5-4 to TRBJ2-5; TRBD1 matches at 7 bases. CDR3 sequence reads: CASSPAWDRQQETQYF. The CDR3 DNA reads TGTGCCAGCAGCCCAGCGTGGGACAGACAACAAGAGACCCAGTACTTC. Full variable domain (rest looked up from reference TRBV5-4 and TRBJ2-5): ETGVTQSPTHLIKTRGQQVTLRCSSQSGHNTVSWYQQALGQGPQFIFQYYREEENGRGNFPPRFSGLQFPNYSSELNVNALELDDSALYLCASSPAWDRQQETQYFGPGTRLLVL.